The entry that follows covers one T cell receptor (beta chain) sequence. This sample is part of a study of T-cell memory formation after mild COVID-19. TCRdb re-derived calls from the 5' RACE reads in MiXCR, one entry per CDR3 protein. The sample lists 150,000 or so distinct CDR3 sequences; roughly 14% were seen once. The CDR3 runs to 15 residues. CDR1 is LGHDT, CDR2 YNNKEL, per germline (reference sequence). The V gene lost 1 base and the J gene lost 6 bases, with 16 bases spanning the gap. Sequenced input: PBMCs or a T cell subset sorted from them (not recorded which). The gene calls are TRBV3-1 and TRBJ2-7; D may match TRBD1 or TRBD2 (6 bases each). The source of this sequence is an adult woman who had mild COVID-19 (a few samples of this study predate the infection). Cell type and time point are not known. The CDR3 region is CASSQAGGGLGEQYF. DNA of the CDR3: TGTGCCAGCAGCCAAGCCGGAGGGGGTTTGGGCGAGCAGTACTTC.